A single sample is the source of the 30 T cell receptor beta chains below, sequenced in a study of blood T cell repertoires in COVID-19. This table comes from immunoSEQ multiplex PCR, and its TCRdb copy is limited to in-frame clones, with some not included. This table holds 400,000 to 450,000 clones, about 87% found once. The material sequenced was peripheral blood. These receptors all come from a man younger than 35 with COVID-19, enrolled during active disease.

This clone has a handful of counts. The chain joins TRBV27 to TRBJ1-6; the D gene is possibly TRBD1 (5 bases). The CDR3 consists of 15 residues. V gave up 3 bases and J gave up 10 bases, with 16 bases separating them. Germline values: CDR1 MNHEY, CDR2 SMNVEV (reference sequence). The CDR3 here is CASSFRGQGVSPLHF. Here the CDR3 DNA reads TGTGCCAGCAGTTTCAGAGGCCAGGGCGTCTCACCCCTCCACTTT.

The chain links TRBV12-3 or TRBV12-4 to TRBJ1-5; D not resolved. This CDR3 has 13 residues. With 2 bases removed from V and 4 bases from J, the gap between germline ends came to 6 bases. CDR3 nucleotide sequence: TGTGCCAGCAGTTTACGGCGGAATCAGCCCCAGCATTTT. Protein: CASSLRRNQPQHF.

This rearrangement joins TRBV6-1 to TRBJ2-7, with TRBD1 as a possible D gene (5 bases). Germline loops: CDR1 MNHNS, CDR2 SASEGT. The CDR3 has 16 amino acids. Trimming removed 0 bases at V and 0 bases at J, with 12 bases between. The CDR3 sequence is CASSEAMTAYSYEQYF. As DNA, the CDR3 is TGTGCCAGCAGTGAAGCGATGACAGCCTACTCCTACGAGCAGTACTTC.

The J gene is TRBJ2-2, the V gene TRBV19; unclear D gene. This CDR3 is built from 14 residues. Trimming shortened V by 3 bases and J by 1 base, and 6 bases separated the two germline ends. The germline V gene has CDR1 LNHDA and CDR2 SQIVND (reference sequence). The CDR3 loop reads CASSINGNTGELFF. In DNA, the CDR3 is TGTGCCAGTAGTATTAACGGGAACACCGGGGAGCTGTTTTTT.

The rearrangement links TRBV5-8 to TRBJ1-5, with a weak D call TRBD1 (5 bases). Trimming removed 6 bases from V and 6 bases from J, with 16 bases in between. The CDR3 has 14 amino acids. CDR1 and CDR2 (germline): SGHTS, YDEGEE. CDR3 nucleotides: TGTGCCAGCACGCGGTGGGGGGAGGCTCAGCCCCAGCATTTT. Translating it yields CASTRWGEAQPQHF.

This rearrangement joins TRBV3-1 (or the pseudogene TRBV3-2) to TRBJ2-5; 7 bases agree with TRBD2. Germline CDR1 is LGHDT and CDR2 is YNNKEL (reference sequence). V gave up 0 bases and J gave up 1 base; unmatched junction bases: 5. This CDR3 spans 16 amino acids. CDR3 sequence: CASSQEWLAGQETQYF. CDR3 in DNA: TGTGCCAGCAGCCAAGAGTGGTTAGCGGGCCAAGAGACCCAGTACTTC.

The chain carries TRBV13 and TRBJ1-1, with 7 nucleotides matching TRBD1. The V gene end was trimmed by 0 bases and the J gene end by 0 bases; junction bases not matched to a gene: 4. Germline CDR1 and CDR2: PRHDT and FYEKMQ (reference sequence). The CDR3 is 16 amino acids. The chain's CDR3 is CASSLGRGQLNTEAFF. In nucleotides, the CDR3 is TGTGCCAGCAGCTTAGGAAGGGGACAGTTGAACACTGAAGCTTTCTTT.

A note on this clone: One end of the junction is discordant with germline, which a read error may explain. The J gene is TRBJ1-5, the V gene TRBV7-8, with 7 bases that match TRBD1. The CDR3 is 14 residues long. Germline V gene lookup returns CDR1 SGHVS and CDR2 FQNEAQ. CDR3 region: CASSLAGGKQPQHF. The DNA of the CDR3 is TGTGCCAGCAGCTTAGCAGGGGGCAAACAGCCCCAGCATTTT.

This chain links TRBV5-6 with TRBJ1-2; D is unresolved. The germline V gene has CDR1 SGHDT and CDR2 YYEEEE. The CDR3 totals 13 residues. Trimming took 4 bases from V and 8 from J, leaving 15 bases between them. Here the CDR3 reads CASSPAGSRGYTF. The CDR3 DNA follows: TGTGCCAGCAGCCCCGCGGGCTCTAGGGGCTACACCTTC.

The chain carries TRBV5-1 and TRBJ1-2, with TRBD1 matching 7 bases. Per germline, CDR1 SGHRS and CDR2 YFSETQ. The V and J ends lost 4 bases and 1 base, in that order; junction bases with no gene match: 7. The CDR3 extends over 15 amino acids. The CDR3 region has the DNA TGCGCCAGCAGCGAGATGACAGGGTATAACTATGGCTACACCTTC. Residues: CASSEMTGYNYGYTF.

This clone is a singleton in its sample. In DNA, the CDR3 is TGTGCCAGCAGATCCGGGACAGGGGACTACAATGAGCAGTTCTTC. Translation gives CASRSGTGDYNEQFF. The V call is TRBV6-5, the J call TRBJ2-1; 10 bases match TRBD1. This CDR3 region has 15 residues. J lost 3 bases, V lost 6 bases, and 5 bases had no gene match. Germline CDR1 and CDR2: MNHEY and SVGAGI.

The V and J genes are TRBV29-1 and TRBJ2-2; no reliable D call. Trimming removed 1 base at V and 8 bases at J, with 8 bases between. Germline assignment: CDR1 SQVTM and CDR2 ANQGSEA. The CDR3 covers 12 residues. The CDR3 sequence is CSVEVLAGELFF. CDR3 nucleotides: TGCAGCGTTGAAGTGTTGGCAGGGGAGCTGTTTTTT.

The gene calls are TRBV3-1 (or the pseudogene TRBV3-2) and TRBJ2-5, with 8 bases that match TRBD1. V gave up 2 bases and J gave up 5 bases; unmatched junction bases: 4. From germline, CDR1 is LGHDT and CDR2 YNNKEL (reference sequence). CDR3 length: 14 amino acids. This CDR3 reads CASSQQGAGETQYF. The CDR3 nucleotides are TGTGCCAGCAGCCAACAGGGGGCGGGGGAGACCCAGTACTTC.

The chain joins TRBV27 to TRBJ2-7; 10 nucleotides agree with TRBD2. Unmatched junction bases numbered 4, after V lost 4 bases and J lost 4 bases. CDR1 and CDR2 from the germline V gene are MNHEY and SMNVEV (reference sequence). This CDR3 has 14 amino acids. The chain's CDR3 is CASSSGLAAYEQYF. CDR3 sequence (DNA): TGTGCCAGCAGTTCCGGACTAGCGGCATACGAGCAGTACTTC.

V gene TRBV13 combines with J gene TRBJ1-2, with 7 bases that match TRBD1. Germline assignment: CDR1 PRHDT and CDR2 FYEKMQ (reference sequence). This CDR3 is built from 14 residues. The V gene end was trimmed by 7 bases and the J gene end by 2 bases; junction bases not matched to a gene: 7. The CDR3 sequence: CASKGRGQNYGYTF. The CDR3 DNA sequence: TGTGCCAGCAAAGGAAGGGGACAGAACTATGGCTACACCTTC.

CDR3 in DNA: TGTGCCAGCAGCCAAGATGTACGGTACAATTCACCCCTCCACTTT. As protein: CASSQDVRYNSPLHF. This rearrangement joins TRBV3-1 (or the pseudogene TRBV3-2) to TRBJ1-6; D gene unclear. Trimming removed 0 bases from V and 7 bases from J, with 10 bases in between. Germline CDR1 is LGHDT and CDR2 is YNNKEL (reference sequence). This CDR3 contains 15 residues.

The chain recombines TRBV4-1 with TRBJ2-1; D is unclear. CDR1 is MGHRA and CDR2 is YSYEKL in the germline V gene. CDR3 length: 13 amino acids. V was cut by 4 bases and J by 7 bases, with 11 bases left in between. The CDR3 nucleotides are TGCGCCAGCAGCCTGCCTGGAGTTAATGAGCAGTTCTTC. This sequence encodes CASSLPGVNEQFF.

This clone has more than one count but fewer than ten. The rearrangement uses TRBV4-1 and TRBJ2-2; tentatively, D is TRBD1 (7 bases). The germline V gene has CDR1 MGHRA and CDR2 YSYEKL. V was pared by 4 bases and J by 4 bases, with 19 bases between. The CDR3 spans 17 residues. The CDR3 DNA reads TGCGCCAGCAGCCTCTCAAGGATGCAGGGGGGCACCGGGGAGCTGTTTTTT. Protein product: CASSLSRMQGGTGELFF.

This clone has at least ten counts. Because the CDR3's place on the DNA is in doubt, the DNA is left out and the CDR3 is given as listed by TCRdb. The sample has other DNA sequences that encode this CDR3 too. The chain employs TRBV5-1 and TRBJ2-2; the table assigns TRBD2, which was not confirmed against the DNA. In germline, CDR1 is SGHRS, CDR2 YFSETQ. The CDR3 is 14 amino acids long, termini counted. CDR3 in amino acids: CASSFGSGTGELFF.

A note on this clone: Other nucleotide sequences in the sample specify the same CDR3. V usage is TRBV24-1 and J usage is TRBJ2-1; 9 bases are shared with TRBD2. Germline V gives CDR1 KGHDR, CDR2 SFDVKD. The CDR3 totals 16 residues. J was trimmed by 2 bases and V by 3 bases; bases with no gene match: 4. The CDR3 loop reads CATSDPGLAAYNEQFF. The CDR3 coding sequence is TGTGCCACCAGTGATCCGGGACTAGCTGCCTACAATGAGCAGTTCTTC.

This chain links TRBV5-5 with TRBJ1-5, with 7 positions matching TRBD1. The V gene's germline CDR1 is SGHKS and CDR2 YYEKEE (reference sequence). The CDR3 is 17 amino acids. After removal of 4 bases from V and 6 bases from J, the junction contained 16 bases not matched to a gene. CDR3 nucleotides: TGTGCCAGCAGCCGACTCAACGTTCAGGGGGTTGGTCAGCCCCAGCATTTT. Its protein is CASSRLNVQGVGQPQHF. Using reference TRBV5-5 and TRBJ1-5 for the parts outside the CDR3, the full variable domain is DAGVTQSPTHLIKTRGQQVTLRCSPISGHKSVSWYQQVLGQGPQFIFQYYEKEERGRGNFPDRFSARQFPNYSSELNVNALLLGDSALYLCASSRLNVQGVGQPQHFGDGTRLSIL.

The rearrangement uses TRBV11-3 and TRBJ2-1, with TRBD2 matching 8 bases. CDR1 and CDR2 from the germline V gene are SGHNT and YENEEA. V lost 3 bases to trimming and J lost 8 bases; unmatched junction nucleotides: 12. This CDR3 spans 16 amino acids. CDR3 region: CASSLGSGSQLDEQFF. The CDR3 bases are TGTGCCAGCAGCTTGGGCAGCGGGAGCCAGTTAGATGAGCAGTTCTTC.

The chain couples TRBV24-1 to TRBJ2-4; D might be TRBD2 (6 bases). The germline V and J ends were trimmed by 5 bases and 5 bases, with 15 bases remaining between them. Germline CDR1 and CDR2: KGHDR and SFDVKD. The CDR3 sequence is 15 residues long. The CDR3 DNA sequence: TGTGCCACCAGTGGCTCGCGGGATTCCGAAAACATTCAGTACTTC. It translates to CATSGSRDSENIQYF.

The rearrangement uses TRBV9 and TRBJ2-5; D remains unclear. Trimming cost V 0 bases and J 1 base, with 7 bases left between them. This CDR3 has 14 amino acids. The germline gives CDR1 SGDLS, CDR2 YYNGEE. The CDR3 bases are TGTGCCAGCAGCGTAGAGACTGCCCAAGAGACCCAGTACTTC. This sequence encodes CASSVETAQETQYF.

The chain joins TRBV27 to TRBJ2-7; TRBD2 matches at 11 bases. The V segment lost 6 bases and the J segment 6 bases; nucleotides outside the gene matches: 10. The CDR3 spans 15 residues. Germline assignment: CDR1 MNHEY and CDR2 SMNVEV (reference sequence). The DNA for the CDR3 is TGTGCCAGCAGGATAGCGGGGGGGCCGTTCCGCGAGCAGTACTTC. This codes for CASRIAGGPFREQYF.

V gene TRBV5-6 combines with J gene TRBJ2-3; 8 bases align to TRBD2. The germline gives CDR1 SGHDT, CDR2 YYEEEE. The CDR3 is 15 residues long. The V and J ends lost 4 bases and 2 bases, in that order; junction bases with no gene match: 6. The CDR3 reads CASSIVAGSTDTQYF. As DNA, the CDR3 is TGTGCCAGCAGCATCGTAGCGGGATCCACAGATACGCAGTATTTT. The full variable domain, in which reference TRBV5-6 and TRBJ2-3 provide the parts outside the CDR3, is DAGVTQSPTHLIKTRGQQVTLRCSPKSGHDTVSWYQQALGQGPQFIFQYYEEEERQRGNFPDRFSGHQFPNYSSELNVNALLLGDSALYLCASSIVAGSTDTQYFGPGTRLTVL.

V and J are TRBV2 and TRBJ2-4, with a possible D match to TRBD1 (6 bases). V dropped 7 bases and J dropped 4 bases, with 14 bases sitting between them. Germline assignment: CDR1 SNHLY and CDR2 FYNNEI. The CDR3 is made up of 14 amino acids. The CDR3 DNA sequence: TGTGCCAGCACCGAATCTACAGGGAAAAACATTCAGTACTTC. Its protein product is CASTESTGKNIQYF.

This chain joins TRBV7-9 and TRBJ2-5; no clear D gene. This CDR3 contains 12 residues. Trimming pared 1 base from V and 2 bases from J, leaving 2 bases between. Per the germline V gene, CDR1 is SEHNR and CDR2 is FQNEAQ (reference sequence). Written as DNA, the CDR3 is TGTGCCAGCAGCTTAGTACAAGAGACCCAGTACTTC. Encoded protein: CASSLVQETQYF.

This clone was counted a few times. The rearrangement links TRBV13 to TRBJ2-7; D remains unclear. This CDR3 region has 13 residues. The germline V gene has CDR1 PRHDT and CDR2 FYEKMQ (reference sequence). Trimming cost V 2 bases and J 3 bases, with 8 bases left between them. DNA for the CDR3: TGTGCCAGCAGCTTAAGACCAGGCTACGAGCAGTACTTC. Its translation is CASSLRPGYEQYF. The entire variable domain, with the rest obtained from reference TRBV13 and TRBJ2-7, is as follows: AAGVIQSPRHLIKEKRETATLKCYPIPRHDTVYWYQQGPGQDPQFLISFYEKMQSDKGSIPDRFSAQQFSDYHSELNMSSLELGDSALYFCASSLRPGYEQYFGPGTRLTVT.

This sequence joins TRBV5-1 and TRBJ2-3; the D gene is possibly TRBD1 (5 bases). CDR1 and CDR2 (germline): SGHRS, YFSETQ. The CDR3 is 17 amino acids. The V and J ends lost 4 bases and 0 bases respectively, with 18 bases between them. The CDR3 DNA reads as TGCGCCAGCAGCCCGACAGCCACCCCATTTAGCACAGATACGCAGTATTTT. This codes for CASSPTATPFSTDTQYF. Together with reference TRBV5-1 and TRBJ2-3, the CDR3 gives the full variable domain: KAGVTQTPRYLIKTRGQQVTLSCSPISGHRSVSWYQQTPGQGLQFLFEYFSETQRNKGNFPGRFSGRQFSNSRSEMNVSTLELGDSALYLCASSPTATPFSTDTQYFGPGTRLTVL.